The sequence of this T cell receptor beta chain was determined in a study of T cell responses to AZD1222 COVID-19 vaccine. General study points: Clonal diversity was possibly underestimated; the donors were predominantly white British and more often female.

Germline V gives CDR1 MNHEY, CDR2 SVGEGT. The CDR3 has 14 residues. Trimming cost V 4 bases and J 4 bases, with 11 bases left between them. Regarding this clone: Its cognate antigen is unknown.

Produced via immunoSEQ multiplex PCR; TCRdb's table is partial and in-frame only. The data contain some 96,000 clones, approximately 87% of them seen just once; the ten biggest clones take up about 3%. The gene calls are TRBV6-2 or TRBV6-3 and TRBJ1-5; D is ambiguous. Sample: peripheral blood, taken on day 0 of AZD1222 vaccination. This clonotype originated in an adult in good health. The CDR3 region has the DNA TGTGCCAGCAGTTCCAACCCGGGGAATCAGCCCCAGCATTTT. Amino acids: CASSSNPGNQPQHF.